Listed here is a single T cell receptor (beta chain). The data originate from a study of CD8 T cells in Susac syndrome. Random hexamers were used to reverse transcribe the RNA input (roughly 0.5 to 1 ug). An immunoSEQ multiplex PCR amplified TCR beta CDR3 over 54 Vbeta and 13 Jbeta. TCRdb passed the immunoSEQ multiplex PCR reads through MiXCR, listing each CDR3 protein once. The sample has more than 150,000 distinct CDR3 sequences, 95% to 96% seen once. Sequencing of TCR beta was undertaken in CD8+ and CD4+ T cells derived from blood. Negative magnetic isolation gave CD8+ and CD4+ cells; FACS enriched CD8+ TEMRA. CDR1 is SEHNR and CDR2 is FQNEAQ in the germline V gene (reference sequence). This CDR3 comprises 16 residues. Trimming took off 3 bases at V and 5 bases at J, with 19 bases between the two ends.

The specimen sequenced was CD8+ T cells from PBMCs. The sequence was obtained from a human donor with multiple sclerosis. The V and J genes are TRBV7-9 and TRBJ2-5, with D unclear. The CDR3 DNA is TGTGCCAGCAGCTTCCGACCTGACTGGCCGGAGGAGACCCAGTACTTC. This encodes CASSFRPDWPEETQYF.